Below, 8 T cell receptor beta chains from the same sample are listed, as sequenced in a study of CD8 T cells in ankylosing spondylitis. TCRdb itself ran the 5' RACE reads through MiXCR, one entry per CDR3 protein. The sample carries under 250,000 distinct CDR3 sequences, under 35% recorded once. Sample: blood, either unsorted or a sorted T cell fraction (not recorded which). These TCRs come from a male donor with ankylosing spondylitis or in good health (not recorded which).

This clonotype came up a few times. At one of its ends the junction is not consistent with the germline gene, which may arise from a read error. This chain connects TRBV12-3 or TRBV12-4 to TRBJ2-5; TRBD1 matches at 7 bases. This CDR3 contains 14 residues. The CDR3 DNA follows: TGTGCCAGCAGACCCGGGACAGTCCAAGGGACCCAGTACTTC. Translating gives CASRPGTVQGTQYF.

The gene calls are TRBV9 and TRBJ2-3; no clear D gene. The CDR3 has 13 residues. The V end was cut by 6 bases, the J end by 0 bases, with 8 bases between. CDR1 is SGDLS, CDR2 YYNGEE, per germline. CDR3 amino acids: CASTAASTDTQYF. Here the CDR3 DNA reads TGTGCCAGCACCGCGGCGAGCACAGATACGCAGTATTTT.

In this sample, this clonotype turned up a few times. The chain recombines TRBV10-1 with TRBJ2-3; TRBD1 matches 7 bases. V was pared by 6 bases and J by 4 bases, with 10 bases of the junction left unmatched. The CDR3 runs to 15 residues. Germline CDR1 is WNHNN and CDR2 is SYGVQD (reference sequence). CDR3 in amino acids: CASSRHRGSADTQYF. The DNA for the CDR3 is TGCGCCAGCAGCAGGCACAGGGGATCGGCAGATACGCAGTATTTT.

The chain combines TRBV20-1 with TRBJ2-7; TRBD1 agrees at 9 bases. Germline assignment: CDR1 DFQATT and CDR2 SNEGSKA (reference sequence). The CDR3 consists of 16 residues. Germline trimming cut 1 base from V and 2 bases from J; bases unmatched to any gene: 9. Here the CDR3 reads CSARVLGQGYPYEQYF. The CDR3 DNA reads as TGCAGTGCTAGAGTCCTCGGACAGGGGTATCCCTACGAGCAGTACTTC.

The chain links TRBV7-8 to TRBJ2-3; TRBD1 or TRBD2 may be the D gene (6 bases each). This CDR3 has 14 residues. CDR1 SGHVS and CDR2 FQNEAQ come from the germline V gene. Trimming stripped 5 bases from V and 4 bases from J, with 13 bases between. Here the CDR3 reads CASSLVGGSDTQYF. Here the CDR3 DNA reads TGTGCCAGCAGCCTGGTCGGGGGCTCAGATACGCAGTATTTT.

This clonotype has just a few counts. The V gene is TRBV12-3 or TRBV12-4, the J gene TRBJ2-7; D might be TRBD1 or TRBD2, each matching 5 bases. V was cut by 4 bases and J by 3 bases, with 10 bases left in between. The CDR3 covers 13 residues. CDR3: CASSSGPSYEQYF. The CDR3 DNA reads TGTGCCAGCAGTTCGGGACCCAGCTACGAGCAGTACTTC.

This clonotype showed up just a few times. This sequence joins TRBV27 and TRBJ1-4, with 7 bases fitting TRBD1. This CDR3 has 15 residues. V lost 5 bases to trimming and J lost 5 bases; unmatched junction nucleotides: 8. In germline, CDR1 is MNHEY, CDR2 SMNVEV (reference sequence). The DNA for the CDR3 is TGTGCCAGCAGTCCCCACAGGGGCTCAAATGAAAAACTGTTTTTT. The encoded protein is CASSPHRGSNEKLFF.

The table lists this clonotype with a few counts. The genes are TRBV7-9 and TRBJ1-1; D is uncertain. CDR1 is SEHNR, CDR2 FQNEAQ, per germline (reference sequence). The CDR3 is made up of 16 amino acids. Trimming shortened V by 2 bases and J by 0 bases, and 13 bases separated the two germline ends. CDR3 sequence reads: CASSLSAADVNTEAFF. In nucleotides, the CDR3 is TGTGCCAGCAGCTTATCAGCGGCGGACGTGAACACTGAAGCTTTCTTT.